Reported below is one T cell receptor beta chain. Antigen unknown. Expressed TCRB transcripts were sequenced, since all the RNA that had been isolated was reverse transcribed. The method was immunoSEQ multiplex PCR; TCRdb's version includes in-frame clones alone and lacks a portion of them. The data hold some 270,000 clones, with approximately 11% observed a single time. This record comes from a study of beta chain features in type 1 diabetes. Findings and limits, study-wide: Patients with Type 1 diabetes showed moderately but significantly shorter TCRB CDR3s in all four CD4+ subsets.

Trimming took 2 bases from V and 5 from J; bases not matched to a gene: 13. Germline V gene sequence: CDR1 KGHSH, CDR2 LQKENI. The CDR3 runs 17 residues. This receptor was taken from a man younger than 40 with type 1 diabetes. Specimen: naive CD4+ T cells from blood. This rearrangement joins TRBV18 to TRBJ2-7, with TRBD1 matching over 9 bases. The CDR3 reads CASSPAGPGTGPNEQYF. CDR3 sequence (DNA): TGTGCCAGCTCACCAGCCGGTCCCGGGACAGGGCCTAACGAGCAGTACTTC.